The following is a T cell receptor (beta chain) sequence with its context. This sample is drawn from a study of OX40 agonist ivuxolimab in advanced cancers. With 5 bases removed from V and 5 bases from J, the gap between germline ends came to 12 bases. Germline lookup yields CDR1 SGHAT and CDR2 FQNNGV. This CDR3 has 13 residues. Patients were ineligible given autoimmune disease history or systemic immunosuppression. The assay was immunoSEQ multiplex PCR, and TCRdb's table has in-frame clones only and misses some. The sample lists 40,000 to 50,000 clones, around 84% occurring once. The starting material was CD4+ or CD8+ T cells sorted from blood, obtained in a trial of the OX40 agonist ivuxolimab. The TCR comes from an adult with an advanced solid tumor such as melanoma, head and neck, liver or kidney cancer. This chain links TRBV11-2 with TRBJ2-5; D is possibly TRBD2 (6 bases). CDR3 loop: CASSPGLQETQYF. The CDR3, as DNA: TGTGCCAGCAGCCCCGGACTACAGGAGACCCAGTACTTC.